This passage covers 26 T cell receptor beta chains from one sample sequenced in a study of early T cells in non-severe SARS-CoV-2 infection. TCRdb re-derived calls from the 5' RACE reads in MiXCR, one entry per CDR3 protein. The data hold roughly 28,000 distinct CDR3 sequences, with approximately 4.8% observed a single time. The sequencing sample was made of whole blood. The receptors derive from an adult who was a healthcare worker with PCR-confirmed SARS-CoV-2 infection or an uninfected control (not recorded which).

The table lists this clonotype with many counts. The V gene is TRBV6-2 or TRBV6-3, the J gene TRBJ1-5; tentative D call: TRBD1 (5 bases). This CDR3 region has 18 residues. Germline V gene lookup returns CDR1 MNHEY and CDR2 SVGEGT. Trimming removed 0 bases from V and 0 bases from J, with 15 bases in between. CDR3 in amino acids: CASSYSATEKYSNQPQHF. The CDR3 coding sequence is TGTGCCAGCAGTTACTCGGCGACAGAAAAATATAGCAATCAGCCCCAGCATTTT.

This clonotype occurred many times. The chain joins TRBV7-2 to TRBJ1-1; possible D gene TRBD1, 5 bases. The CDR3 length is 13 residues. V dropped 7 bases and J dropped 4 bases, with 13 bases sitting between them. Germline CDR1 reads SGHTA; CDR2 reads FQGNSA. The CDR3 sequence is CASTMGVGTEAFF. As DNA, the CDR3 is TGTGCCAGCACCATGGGGGTCGGCACTGAAGCTTTCTTT.

Ten or more counts support this clonotype. The chain joins TRBV12-3 or TRBV12-4 to TRBJ1-3; D may be TRBD1 (5 bases). This CDR3 is 11 amino acids long. V lost 5 bases to trimming and J lost 12 bases, with 11 bases between them. This CDR3 is CASSPGGIIYF. CDR3 nucleotides: TGTGCCAGCAGTCCCGGGGGGATCATATATTTT.

CDR3 coding DNA: TGTGCCAGCAGCTCGGGACAGGGCCCCTCTGGCTACGAGCAGTACTTC. Translation: CASSSGQGPSGYEQYF. This chain links TRBV7-6 with TRBJ2-7; 9 bases align to TRBD1. With 4 bases clipped from V and 3 bases from J, the junction kept 10 bases outside the gene matches. Germline V gene data show CDR1 as SGHVS and CDR2 as FNYEAQ. The CDR3 extends over 16 amino acids.

This clonotype was found a few times. This sequence joins TRBV6-1 and TRBJ2-4; 8 nucleotides line up with TRBD1. Per germline, CDR1 MNHNS and CDR2 SASEGT. V gave up 3 bases and J gave up 8 bases; unmatched junction bases: 6. The CDR3 sequence is 14 residues long. The CDR3 here is CASSEQGQADIQYF. In DNA, the CDR3 is TGTGCCAGCAGTGAGCAGGGACAGGCGGACATTCAGTACTTC.

This clonotype was detected many times. The CDR3 region is CASSVGTRGRGEQYF. The DNA of the CDR3 is TGTGCCAGCAGCGTAGGAACCAGGGGTCGGGGGGAGCAGTACTTC. This chain joins TRBV9 and TRBJ2-7; TRBD1 or TRBD2 may be the D gene (6 bases each). V dropped 0 bases and J dropped 7 bases, with 17 bases sitting between them. The germline gives CDR1 SGDLS, CDR2 YYNGEE. This CDR3 is built from 15 residues.

This clonotype showed up many times. The rearrangement links TRBV20-1 to TRBJ2-7; TRBD1 aligns across 10 bases. CDR1 is DFQATT, CDR2 SNEGSKA, per germline (reference sequence). V was clipped by 6 bases and J by 3 bases; unmatched bases: 2. CDR3 length equals 12 residues. The CDR3 here is CSARTGGYEQYF. CDR3 bases: TGCAGTGCCCGGACAGGGGGCTACGAGCAGTACTTC.

This clonotype was seen ten or more times. The chain uses TRBV12-3 or TRBV12-4 and TRBJ2-1; 9 positions agree with TRBD1. V was clipped by 7 bases and J by 2 bases; unmatched bases: 3. The CDR3 covers 14 residues. DNA of the CDR3: TGTGCCAGCACGACAGGGGGGACCTACAATGAGCAGTTCTTC. Translating it yields CASTTGGTYNEQFF.

In its sample, this clonotype was seen many times. The J gene is TRBJ2-7, the V gene TRBV6-5; the D is unclear. Germline V gene lookup returns CDR1 MNHEY and CDR2 SVGAGI. The CDR3 length is 11 residues. Trimming took off 6 bases at V and 3 bases at J, with 6 bases between the two ends. CDR3 sequence reads: CASSQYYEQYF. The CDR3 DNA follows: TGTGCCAGCAGCCAGTACTACGAGCAGTACTTC.

This clonotype appeared many times. The chain links TRBV7-2 to TRBJ2-1; D perhaps matches TRBD2 (7 bases). This CDR3 is built from 17 residues. The germline V gene encodes CDR1 SGHTA and CDR2 FQGNSA. Trimming took off 3 bases at V and 1 base at J, with 16 bases between the two ends. This CDR3 is CASSFSFRGGSYNEQFF. The CDR3 region has the DNA TGTGCCAGCAGCTTTAGTTTCAGGGGAGGGTCCTACAATGAGCAGTTCTTC.

The sample holds many counts of this clonotype. V gene TRBV11-2 combines with J gene TRBJ1-5; D possibly corresponds to TRBD1 (5 bases). From germline, CDR1 is SGHAT and CDR2 FQNNGV. The CDR3 contains 14 residues. The ends were cut back, 0 bases at V and 6 bases at J, with 9 bases in the middle. DNA of the CDR3: TGTGCCAGCAGCTTAGATGGGGGACCTCAGCCCCAGCATTTT. This encodes CASSLDGGPQPQHF. Variable domain in full (rest from reference TRBV11-2 and TRBJ1-5): EAGVAQSPRYKIIEKRQSVAFWCNPISGHATLYWYQQILGQGPKLLIQFQNNGVVDDSQLPKDRFSAERLKGVDSTLKIQPAKLEDSAVYLCASSLDGGPQPQHFGDGTRLSIL.

The V gene is TRBV2, the J gene TRBJ1-2; D gene uncertain. V lost 6 bases to trimming and J lost 4 bases, with 18 bases between them. Germline assignment: CDR1 SNHLY and CDR2 FYNNEI. This CDR3 has 15 residues. The CDR3 sequence is CASSARTGEPYGYTF. CDR3 coding DNA: TGTGCCAGCAGCGCCAGGACGGGAGAACCCTATGGCTACACCTTC.

Many counts were recorded for this clonotype. This chain links TRBV7-7 with TRBJ1-1, with no clear D. Trimming took off 5 bases at V and 0 bases at J, with 7 bases between the two ends. This CDR3 spans 13 amino acids. The germline gives CDR1 SSHAT, CDR2 FNYEAQ (reference sequence). The CDR3 here is CASSTEMNTEAFF. The CDR3 nucleotides read TGTGCCAGCAGCACCGAGATGAACACTGAAGCTTTCTTT.

The rearrangement joins TRBV9 to TRBJ1-5, with TRBD1 as a possible D gene (5 bases). The V and J ends lost 4 bases and 2 bases respectively, with 13 bases between them. This CDR3 has 15 amino acids. The V gene's germline CDR1 is SGDLS and CDR2 YYNGEE. DNA for the CDR3: TGTGCCAGCAGCCCGGGGACGGCCGGCAATCAGCCCCAGCATTTT. Encoded protein: CASSPGTAGNQPQHF.

The chain recombines TRBV3-1 with TRBJ1-2; no firm D call. V was cut by 6 bases and J by 8 bases, with 13 bases left in between. The CDR3 is made up of 12 amino acids. The germline V gene has CDR1 LGHDT and CDR2 YNNKEL (reference sequence). This CDR3 reads CASSRTERGYTF. CDR3 DNA: TGTGCCAGCAGTCGCACGGAGAGGGGCTACACCTTC.

The sample holds many counts of this clonotype. J is TRBJ2-4 and V is TRBV7-2; no definite D call. CDR3 size: 14 residues. From germline, CDR1 is SGHTA and CDR2 FQGNSA. Trimming cost V 4 bases and J 1 base, with 8 bases left between them. CDR3 protein: CASSSEPAKNIQYF. Written as DNA, the CDR3 is TGTGCCAGCAGCTCGGAACCGGCCAAAAACATTCAGTACTTC.

At least ten counts were recorded for this clonotype. This chain links TRBV7-2 with TRBJ2-7; 10 bases are shared with TRBD2. The length of the CDR3 is 14 residues. In germline, CDR1 is SGHTA, CDR2 FQGNSA. Trimming removed 5 bases from V and 2 bases from J; junction bases left unmatched: 3. DNA for the CDR3: TGTGCCAGCAGCCTCACTAGCGGGGCCTACGAGCAGTACTTC. Translating it yields CASSLTSGAYEQYF.

The table lists this clonotype with many counts. The chain carries TRBV24-1 and TRBJ2-3; D is ambiguous. The CDR3 length is 12 residues. V was trimmed by 4 bases and J by 6 bases, leaving 7 bases between them. Germline CDR1 KGHDR, CDR2 SFDVKD. CDR3 loop: CATSDRSDTQYF. In nucleotides, the CDR3 is TGTGCCACCAGTGACAGGTCTGATACGCAGTATTTT.

This clonotype occurred many times. The chain carries TRBV7-9 and TRBJ1-4; 7 bases align to TRBD1. Germline V CDR1 and CDR2: SEHNR, FQNEAQ (reference sequence). CDR3 length: 15 amino acids. Losses at the gene ends were 0 bases for V and 11 bases for J; bases not matched to a gene: 9. CDR3 sequence: CASSLAMAGGEKLFF. The CDR3 DNA is TGTGCCAGCAGCTTAGCTATGGCAGGGGGTGAGAAACTGTTTTTT.

This clonotype was seen at least ten times. In DNA form, the CDR3 reads TGTGCCTGGAGTAACAGGGGGGGTCATGGGGAGTTCTTC. Its translation is CAWSNRGGHGEFF. This chain links TRBV30 with TRBJ2-1; tentatively, D is TRBD1 (8 bases). V shed 2 bases and J shed 14 bases, with 19 bases lying between them. Per germline, CDR1 GTSNPN and CDR2 SVGIG (reference sequence). The CDR3 runs 13 residues.

CDR3 DNA sequence: TGTGCCAGCAGAACGGACAGGGCTCACGACGAGCAGTACTTC. Amino acid sequence: CASRTDRAHDEQYF. The V gene is TRBV6-1, the J gene TRBJ2-7; 8 bases agree with TRBD1. Germline V gene lookup returns CDR1 MNHNS and CDR2 SASEGT. The CDR3 is made up of 14 amino acids. The V and J ends lost 6 bases and 5 bases, in that order; junction bases with no gene match: 9.

This clonotype was counted only a few times. The chain employs TRBV28 and TRBJ1-5, with TRBD1 identical over 10 bases. J was trimmed by 6 bases and V by 6 bases; bases with no gene match: 8. The germline CDR1 and CDR2 sequences are MDHEN and SYDVKM. CDR3 length: 15 amino acids. CDR3 sequence (DNA): TGTGCCAGCAGCCCCGGGACAGGGGTAGTTCAGCCCCAGCATTTT. This codes for CASSPGTGVVQPQHF.

The sample holds many counts of this clonotype. V gene TRBV2 combines with J gene TRBJ2-7; 7 bases match TRBD2. Germline trimming cut 0 bases from V and 4 bases from J; bases unmatched to any gene: 6. CDR1 and CDR2 from the germline V gene are SNHLY and FYNNEI. The CDR3 extends over 15 amino acids. CDR3 coding DNA: TGTGCCAGCAGTGAAGCGCTCAGCGGGACTTACGAGCAGTACTTC. Translated, it gives CASSEALSGTYEQYF.

This clonotype was recorded at least ten times. The V call is TRBV12-3 or TRBV12-4, the J call TRBJ2-4; D call uncertain. The CDR3 length is 16 residues. V lost 3 bases to trimming and J lost 0 bases, with 12 bases between them. This CDR3 reads CASSFSAILAKNIQYF. The DNA of the CDR3 is TGTGCCAGCAGTTTTTCCGCTATTCTAGCCAAAAACATTCAGTACTTC.

This clonotype was counted many times. This sequence joins TRBV27 and TRBJ1-2; 7 positions match TRBD1. Per the germline V gene, CDR1 is MNHEY and CDR2 is SMNVEV (reference sequence). The V segment lost 0 bases and the J segment 5 bases; nucleotides outside the gene matches: 0. This CDR3 contains 13 residues. This chain's CDR3 is CASSLSTGYGYTF. Written as DNA, the CDR3 is TGTGCCAGCAGTTTATCGACAGGGTATGGCTACACCTTC.

In its sample, this clonotype was seen many times. The chain has TRBV12-3 or TRBV12-4 and TRBJ1-5; weak D call: TRBD1 (5 bases). Trimming stripped 3 bases from V and 2 bases from J, with 14 bases between. The CDR3 has 16 amino acids. CDR3 nucleotide sequence: TGTGCCAGCAGTTTTGGGGGACTTATAGGCAATCAGCCCCAGCATTTT. Residues: CASSFGGLIGNQPQHF.